What follows describes a single TCR beta chain. What it recognizes is unknown. The CDR3 length is 16 residues. The ends were cut back, 5 bases at V and 16 bases at J, with 27 bases in the middle. Germline CDR1 reads SGHAT; CDR2 reads FQNNGV. Profiled with immunoSEQ multiplex PCR; TCRdb holds only in-frame clones, not every one. This sample has roughly 10,000 clones, with 87% found just once. The sample originates from a study of STAT3 mutations in large granular lymphocyte leukemia. On the study more broadly: Approximately 40% of treated T-LGLL patients showed hematologic response to immunosuppression. Findings of the study overall: At least one immunodominant TCR beta clonotype appeared in every T-cell large granular lymphocyte leukemia patient.

Specimen: peripheral blood mononuclear cells. This chain uses TRBV11-2 with TRBJ1-6, with D possibly TRBD1 on 5 matching bases. The TCR originated in a man between 60 and 75 years old with T-cell large granular lymphocyte leukemia. Some clones in this sample may be carry-over from other donors' samples. The CDR3 region is CASSTPWDVGGLLLHF. The CDR3 DNA sequence: TGTGCCAGCAGCACTCCATGGGACGTAGGAGGGTTACTTCTCCACTTT.